A selection of T cell receptor beta chains follows, all from one sample in a study of T cell changes during pregnancy in multiple sclerosis. Profiling relied on immunoSEQ multiplex PCR, and the TCRdb table lists in-frame clones only, not all of them. The data show 75,000 to 95,000 clones, with approximately 89% seen just once and 0.95% held by the top ten. The input for sequencing was peripheral blood, taken before pregnancy. The origin of the receptors is a female donor with multiple sclerosis, enrolled in a pregnancy study. Each CDR3 is given with its conserved first and last residue. The order of the fields is D gene, clone size, V gene, CDR3 length, J gene, CDR3 protein, CDR3 DNA. The D gene is left open where the match is weak. Only some rows state a clone size, as once, few, many or a class for expanded clones.

d_call: .
clone_size: .
v_call: TRBV5-1
cdr3_length: 16
j_call: TRBJ1-1
cdr3_aa: CASSLSVGGPNTEAFF
cdr3_nt: TGCGCCAGCAGCTTGAGTGTCGGGGGACCCAACACTGAAGCTTTCTTT

d_call: .
clone_size: .
v_call: TRBV27
cdr3_length: 18
j_call: TRBJ1-2
cdr3_aa: CASRRGGSGLSPNYGYTF
cdr3_nt: TGTGCCAGCCGACGGGGAGGGTCCGGGCTTTCACCCAACTATGGCTACACCTTC

d_call: TRBD1
clone_size: few
v_call: TRBV30
cdr3_length: 14
j_call: TRBJ2-2
cdr3_aa: CAWRGTGGTGELFF
cdr3_nt: TGTGCCTGGAGGGGGACAGGGGGCACCGGGGAGCTGTTTTTT

d_call: TRBD1
clone_size: .
v_call: TRBV5-6
cdr3_length: 14
j_call: TRBJ2-1
cdr3_aa: CASSSLGGRNEQFF
cdr3_nt: TGTGCCAGCAGTTCCCTAGGGGGCCGCAATGAGCAGTTCTTC

d_call: .
clone_size: .
v_call: TRBV7-9
cdr3_length: 16
j_call: TRBJ1-2
cdr3_aa: CASSLAGGATNYGYTF
cdr3_nt: TGTGCCAGCAGCTTAGCTGGCGGGGCGACTAACTATGGCTACACCTTC

d_call: .
clone_size: .
v_call: TRBV14
cdr3_length: 13
j_call: TRBJ2-3
cdr3_aa: CASSPLFTDTQYF
cdr3_nt: TGTGCCAGCAGTCCCCTCTTCACAGATACGCAGTATTTT

d_call: .
clone_size: .
v_call: TRBV6-5
cdr3_length: 16
j_call: TRBJ1-2
cdr3_aa: CASSYTRWGEGYGYTF
cdr3_nt: TGTGCCAGCAGTTACACCCGATGGGGGGAGGGCTATGGCTACACCTTC

d_call: TRBD1
clone_size: .
v_call: TRBV19
cdr3_length: 15
j_call: TRBJ1-4
cdr3_aa: CASSIPGQGNEKLFF
cdr3_nt: TGTGCCAGTAGTATTCCGGGACAGGGTAATGAAAAACTGTTTTTT

d_call: TRBD1
clone_size: .
v_call: TRBV27
cdr3_length: 17
j_call: TRBJ2-7
cdr3_aa: CASTSRRGGQGAYEQYF
cdr3_nt: TGTGCCAGCACCTCCCGCAGGGGGGGACAGGGGGCTTACGAGCAGTACTTC

d_call: TRBD2
clone_size: .
v_call: TRBV18
cdr3_length: 15
j_call: TRBJ2-7
cdr3_aa: CASSPSGLAVYEQYF
cdr3_nt: TGTGCCAGCTCACCCTCAGGACTAGCAGTCTACGAGCAGTACTTC

d_call: TRBD1
clone_size: many
v_call: TRBV28
cdr3_length: 19
j_call: TRBJ2-5
cdr3_aa: CASSPLGTGEISSIETQYF
cdr3_nt: TGTGCCAGCAGCCCACTCGGGACAGGGGAAATTTCAAGTATAGAGACCCAGTACTTC

d_call: TRBD1
clone_size: .
v_call: TRBV30
cdr3_length: 16
j_call: TRBJ2-1
cdr3_aa: CAWSIRTGAPYNEQFF
cdr3_nt: TGTGCCTGGAGTATCAGGACAGGGGCCCCCTACAATGAGCAGTTCTTC

d_call: TRBD1
clone_size: once
v_call: TRBV6-5
cdr3_length: 12
j_call: TRBJ1-1
cdr3_aa: CASSYGTGRTFF
cdr3_nt: TGTGCCAGCAGTTACGGGACAGGGCGAACTTTCTTT

d_call: .
clone_size: .
v_call: TRBV5-4
cdr3_length: 15
j_call: TRBJ2-5
cdr3_aa: CASSLASPSRETQYF
cdr3_nt: TGTGCCAGCAGCTTGGCGAGTCCCTCGAGGGAGACCCAGTACTTC

d_call: TRBD2
clone_size: .
v_call: TRBV9
cdr3_length: 15
j_call: TRBJ2-1
cdr3_aa: CASSVDSGTYNEQFF
cdr3_nt: TGTGCCAGCAGCGTAGACAGCGGGACCTACAATGAGCAGTTCTTC

d_call: TRBD1
clone_size: few
v_call: TRBV19
cdr3_length: 16
j_call: TRBJ1-4
cdr3_aa: CASSPRTGATNEKLFF
cdr3_nt: TGTGCCAGTAGTCCTCGGACAGGAGCAACTAATGAAAAACTGTTTTTT

d_call: .
clone_size: .
v_call: TRBV29-1
cdr3_length: 13
j_call: TRBJ2-3
cdr3_aa: CSVSGRLTDTQYF
cdr3_nt: TGCAGCGTCTCCGGGAGACTCACAGATACGCAGTATTTT

d_call: TRBD1
clone_size: .
v_call: TRBV6-6
cdr3_length: 14
j_call: TRBJ2-2
cdr3_aa: CASSRDRNTGELFF
cdr3_nt: TGTGCCAGCAGTAGGGACAGGAACACCGGGGAGCTGTTTTTT

d_call: TRBD1
clone_size: .
v_call: TRBV10-3
cdr3_length: 16
j_call: TRBJ2-7
cdr3_aa: CAISEPDRGFLHEQYF
cdr3_nt: TGTGCCATCAGTGAGCCGGACAGGGGTTTTCTCCACGAGCAGTACTTC

d_call: .
clone_size: .
v_call: TRBV7-9
cdr3_length: 12
j_call: TRBJ1-2
cdr3_aa: CASMGENYGYTF
cdr3_nt: TGTGCCAGCATGGGCGAAAACTATGGCTACACCTTC

d_call: TRBD2
clone_size: .
v_call: TRBV28
cdr3_length: 14
j_call: TRBJ2-7
cdr3_aa: CASRIAGPSYEQYF
cdr3_nt: TGTGCCAGCAGAATAGCGGGGCCCTCCTACGAGCAGTACTTC

d_call: .
clone_size: .
v_call: TRBV7-2
cdr3_length: 14
j_call: TRBJ2-1
cdr3_aa: CASSFGKLGNEQFF
cdr3_nt: TGTGCCAGCAGCTTCGGGAAATTGGGAAATGAGCAGTTCTTC

d_call: TRBD1
clone_size: .
v_call: TRBV5-1
cdr3_length: 12
j_call: TRBJ1-1
cdr3_aa: CASSPQGTEAFF
cdr3_nt: TGCGCCAGCAGCCCACAGGGGACTGAAGCTTTCTTT

d_call: TRBD2
clone_size: .
v_call: TRBV19
cdr3_length: 15
j_call: TRBJ2-7
cdr3_aa: CASSMPGLAVYEQYF
cdr3_nt: TGTGCCAGTAGTATGCCCGGACTAGCGGTCTACGAGCAGTACTTC

d_call: TRBD2
clone_size: .
v_call: TRBV7-7
cdr3_length: 15
j_call: TRBJ2-7
cdr3_aa: CASSEGLAGAPEQYF
cdr3_nt: TGTGCCAGCAGCGAAGGACTAGCGGGGGCCCCCGAGCAGTACTTC

d_call: TRBD1
clone_size: .
v_call: TRBV2
cdr3_length: 14
j_call: TRBJ2-7
cdr3_aa: CASSGTGLGRGQYF
cdr3_nt: TGTGCCAGCTCCGGGACAGGCCTAGGTAGGGGGCAGTACTTC

d_call: .
clone_size: once
v_call: TRBV9
cdr3_length: 15
j_call: TRBJ2-4
cdr3_aa: CASSDPQGAKNIQYF
cdr3_nt: TGTGCCAGCAGCGACCCTCAGGGAGCCAAAAACATTCAGTACTTC

d_call: .
clone_size: .
v_call: TRBV7-9
cdr3_length: 14
j_call: TRBJ2-7
cdr3_aa: CASSWTGVSNEQYF
cdr3_nt: TGTGCCAGCAGCTGGACGGGGGTGTCCAACGAGCAGTACTTC

d_call: .
clone_size: .
v_call: TRBV15
cdr3_length: 16
j_call: TRBJ1-5
cdr3_aa: CATSRGRTENNQPQHF
cdr3_nt: TGTGCCACCAGCAGAGGCAGGACAGAAAACAATCAGCCCCAGCATTTT

d_call: .
clone_size: .
v_call: TRBV27
cdr3_length: 14
j_call: TRBJ2-7
cdr3_aa: CASSLSGDSYEQYF
cdr3_nt: TGTGCCAGCAGTTTATCCGGGGACTCCTACGAGCAGTACTTC

d_call: TRBD2
clone_size: once
v_call: TRBV7-9
cdr3_length: 16
j_call: TRBJ2-3
cdr3_aa: CASSPRTSGGTDTQYF
cdr3_nt: TGTGCCAGCAGTCCTCGGACTAGCGGGGGCACAGATACGCAGTATTTT

d_call: TRBD2
clone_size: .
v_call: TRBV4-3
cdr3_length: 17
j_call: TRBJ2-7
cdr3_aa: CASSQDAGASGGGEQYF
cdr3_nt: TGCGCCAGCAGCCAAGATGCCGGGGCTAGCGGGGGGGGCGAGCAGTACTTC

d_call: TRBD1
clone_size: .
v_call: TRBV4-1
cdr3_length: 15
j_call: TRBJ2-7
cdr3_aa: CASSQTTGLGYEQYF
cdr3_nt: TGCGCCAGCAGCCAAACGACAGGGCTAGGCTACGAGCAGTACTTC

d_call: TRBD2
clone_size: .
v_call: TRBV5-1
cdr3_length: 15
j_call: TRBJ2-7
cdr3_aa: CASTELAGGVHEQYF
cdr3_nt: TGCGCCAGCACCGAACTAGCGGGAGGTGTACACGAGCAGTACTTC

d_call: TRBD1
clone_size: .
v_call: TRBV11-3
cdr3_length: 15
j_call: TRBJ2-7
cdr3_aa: CASSSRTGGSYEQYF
cdr3_nt: TGTGCCAGCAGCTCCCGGACAGGGGGTTCCTACGAGCAGTACTTC

d_call: .
clone_size: .
v_call: TRBV27
cdr3_length: 16
j_call: TRBJ2-3
cdr3_aa: CASQLRDFPSTDTQYF
cdr3_nt: TGTGCCAGCCAACTGAGGGACTTCCCTAGCACAGATACGCAGTATTTT

d_call: .
clone_size: .
v_call: TRBV13
cdr3_length: 14
j_call: TRBJ1-2
cdr3_aa: CASSLEGEGYGYTF
cdr3_nt: TGTGCCAGCAGCTTAGAAGGGGAAGGGTATGGCTACACCTTC

d_call: TRBD2
clone_size: once
v_call: TRBV5-6
cdr3_length: 16
j_call: TRBJ2-1
cdr3_aa: CASSLELAGLYNEQFF
cdr3_nt: TGTGCCAGCAGCTTGGAGCTAGCGGGACTCTACAATGAGCAGTTCTTC

d_call: TRBD2
clone_size: .
v_call: TRBV27
cdr3_length: 14
j_call: TRBJ2-1
cdr3_aa: CASSLVGGFNEQFF
cdr3_nt: TGTGCCAGCAGTTTAGTGGGAGGGTTCAATGAGCAGTTCTTC

d_call: .
clone_size: .
v_call: TRBV30
cdr3_length: 15
j_call: TRBJ2-7
cdr3_aa: CAWIYAGLNRDEQYF
cdr3_nt: TGTGCCTGGATTTACGCGGGACTCAATAGGGACGAGCAGTACTTC

d_call: .
clone_size: .
v_call: TRBV5-4
cdr3_length: 16
j_call: TRBJ2-5
cdr3_aa: CASSLAGAGPGGTQYF
cdr3_nt: TGTGCCAGCAGCTTGGCGGGGGCGGGGCCGGGGGGGACCCAGTACTTC

d_call: TRBD1
clone_size: .
v_call: TRBV19
cdr3_length: 15
j_call: TRBJ1-4
cdr3_aa: CASSVGQGAVEKLFF
cdr3_nt: TGTGCCAGTAGCGTTGGACAGGGGGCTGTTGAAAAACTGTTTTTT

d_call: .
clone_size: .
v_call: TRBV11-2
cdr3_length: 17
j_call: TRBJ1-2
cdr3_aa: CASSLGISGGLAYGYTF
cdr3_nt: TGTGCCAGCAGCTTAGGAATCTCGGGGGGACTTGCCTATGGCTACACCTTC

d_call: .
clone_size: .
v_call: TRBV7-9
cdr3_length: 13
j_call: TRBJ2-1
cdr3_aa: CASSFDRHNEQFF
cdr3_nt: TGTGCCAGCAGCTTCGACAGACACAATGAGCAGTTCTTC

d_call: TRBD2
clone_size: few
v_call: TRBV6-1
cdr3_length: 15
j_call: TRBJ2-7
cdr3_aa: CASSEGTSGFYEQYF
cdr3_nt: TGTGCCAGCAGTGAGGGGACTAGCGGTTTCTACGAGCAGTACTTC

d_call: .
clone_size: .
v_call: TRBV2
cdr3_length: 13
j_call: TRBJ2-2
cdr3_aa: CASRYGGTGELFF
cdr3_nt: TGTGCCAGCAGGTACGGCGGCACCGGGGAGCTGTTTTTT

d_call: .
clone_size: .
v_call: TRBV29-1
cdr3_length: 12
j_call: TRBJ1-3
cdr3_aa: CSVRTSGNTIYF
cdr3_nt: TGCAGCGTCCGGACTTCTGGAAACACCATATATTTT

d_call: TRBD2
clone_size: few
v_call: TRBV19
cdr3_length: 17
j_call: TRBJ2-7
cdr3_aa: CASSVSGTSGNSYEQYF
cdr3_nt: TGTGCCAGTAGTGTATCCGGGACTAGCGGAAACTCCTACGAGCAGTACTTC

d_call: .
clone_size: .
v_call: TRBV6-5
cdr3_length: 15
j_call: TRBJ1-5
cdr3_aa: CASSPTQGPNQPQHF
cdr3_nt: TGTGCCAGCAGTCCGACACAGGGTCCTAATCAGCCCCAGCATTTT

d_call: .
clone_size: .
v_call: TRBV30
cdr3_length: 12
j_call: TRBJ1-4
cdr3_aa: CAWSRDGEKLFF
cdr3_nt: TGTGCCTGGAGCAGGGATGGTGAAAAACTGTTTTTT

d_call: TRBD1
clone_size: .
v_call: TRBV7-6
cdr3_length: 16
j_call: TRBJ2-2
cdr3_aa: CASSPNRGPNTGELFF
cdr3_nt: TGTGCCAGCAGCCCAAACAGGGGGCCGAACACCGGGGAGCTGTTTTTT

d_call: TRBD2
clone_size: .
v_call: TRBV2
cdr3_length: 15
j_call: TRBJ2-7
cdr3_aa: CASSSSWVAGYEQYF
cdr3_nt: TGTGCCAGCAGTTCCTCGTGGGTAGCGGGCTACGAGCAGTACTTC

d_call: .
clone_size: .
v_call: TRBV2
cdr3_length: 12
j_call: TRBJ1-1
cdr3_aa: CASRTDNTEAFF
cdr3_nt: TGTGCCAGCAGGACAGATAACACTGAAGCTTTCTTT

d_call: TRBD1
clone_size: .
v_call: TRBV18
cdr3_length: 14
j_call: TRBJ1-1
cdr3_aa: CASSPQGAGTEAFF
cdr3_nt: TGTGCCAGCTCACCACAGGGGGCAGGCACTGAAGCTTTCTTT

d_call: .
clone_size: .
v_call: TRBV6-6
cdr3_length: 13
j_call: TRBJ1-4
cdr3_aa: CASGRDKAEKLFF
cdr3_nt: TGTGCCAGCGGACGGGACAAGGCGGAAAAACTGTTTTTT

d_call: TRBD1
clone_size: .
v_call: TRBV7-9
cdr3_length: 16
j_call: TRBJ1-5
cdr3_aa: CASSSGQGAFNQPQHF
cdr3_nt: TGTGCCAGCAGCTCCGGACAGGGGGCATTCAATCAGCCCCAGCATTTT

d_call: TRBD1
clone_size: .
v_call: TRBV19
cdr3_length: 13
j_call: TRBJ2-5
cdr3_aa: CASRRQGQETQYF
cdr3_nt: TGTGCCAGTAGGCGACAGGGTCAAGAGACCCAGTACTTC